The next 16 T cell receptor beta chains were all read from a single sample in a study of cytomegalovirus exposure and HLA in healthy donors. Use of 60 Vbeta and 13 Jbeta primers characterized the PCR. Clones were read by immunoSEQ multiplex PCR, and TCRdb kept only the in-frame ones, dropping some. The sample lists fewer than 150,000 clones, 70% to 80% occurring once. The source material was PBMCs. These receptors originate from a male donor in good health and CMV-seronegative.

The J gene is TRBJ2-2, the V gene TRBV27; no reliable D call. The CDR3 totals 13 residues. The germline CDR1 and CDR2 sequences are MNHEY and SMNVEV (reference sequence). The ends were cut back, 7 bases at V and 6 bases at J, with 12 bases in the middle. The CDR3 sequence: CASTTTGAGELFF. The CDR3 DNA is TGTGCCAGCACCACGACGGGTGCCGGGGAGCTGTTTTTT.

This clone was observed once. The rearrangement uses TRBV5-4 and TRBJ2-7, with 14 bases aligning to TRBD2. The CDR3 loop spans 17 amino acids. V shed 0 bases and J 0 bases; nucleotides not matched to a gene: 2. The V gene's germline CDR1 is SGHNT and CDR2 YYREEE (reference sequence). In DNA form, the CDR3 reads TGTGCCAGCAGCTTGGGGACTAGCGGGGGGCACTCCTACGAGCAGTACTTC. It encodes CASSLGTSGGHSYEQYF.

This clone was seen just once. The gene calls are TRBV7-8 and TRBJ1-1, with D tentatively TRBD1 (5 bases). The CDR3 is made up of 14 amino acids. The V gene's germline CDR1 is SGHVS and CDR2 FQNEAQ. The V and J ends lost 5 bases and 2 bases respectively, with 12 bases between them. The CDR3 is CASSQGWTNTEAFF. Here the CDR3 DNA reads TGTGCCAGCAGCCAAGGGTGGACAAACACTGAAGCTTTCTTT.

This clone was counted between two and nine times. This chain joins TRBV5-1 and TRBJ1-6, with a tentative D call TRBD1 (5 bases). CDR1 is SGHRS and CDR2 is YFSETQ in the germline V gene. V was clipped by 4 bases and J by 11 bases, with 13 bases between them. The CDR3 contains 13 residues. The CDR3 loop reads CASSPREGPPLHF. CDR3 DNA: TGCGCCAGCAGCCCACGGGAGGGGCCACCCCTCCACTTT.

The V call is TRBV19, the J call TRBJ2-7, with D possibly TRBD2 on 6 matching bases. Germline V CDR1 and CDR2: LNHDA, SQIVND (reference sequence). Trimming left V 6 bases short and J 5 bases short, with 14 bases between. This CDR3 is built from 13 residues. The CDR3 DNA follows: TGTGCCAGTAGAAACTCCGGGAGTAACGAGCAGTACTTC. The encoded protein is CASRNSGSNEQYF. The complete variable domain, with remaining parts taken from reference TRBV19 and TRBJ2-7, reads DGGITQSPKYLFRKEGQNVTLSCEQNLNHDAMYWYRQDPGQGLRLIYYSQIVNDFQKGDIAEGYSVSREKKESFPLTVTSAQKNPTAFYLCASRNSGSNEQYFGPGTRLTVT.

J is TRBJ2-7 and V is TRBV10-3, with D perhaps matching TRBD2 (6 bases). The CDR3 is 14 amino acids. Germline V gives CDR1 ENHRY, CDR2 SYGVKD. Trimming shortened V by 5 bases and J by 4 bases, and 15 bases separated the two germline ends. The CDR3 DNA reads TGTGCCATCAGTCAGGACGGGACTGCATACGAGCAGTACTTC. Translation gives CAISQDGTAYEQYF.

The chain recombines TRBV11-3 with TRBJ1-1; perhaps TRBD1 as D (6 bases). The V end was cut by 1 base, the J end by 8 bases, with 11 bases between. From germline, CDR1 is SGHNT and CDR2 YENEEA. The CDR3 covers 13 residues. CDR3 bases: TGTGCCAGCAGCTTAGGCCCCGACAGGGAAGCTTTCTTT. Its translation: CASSLGPDREAFF.

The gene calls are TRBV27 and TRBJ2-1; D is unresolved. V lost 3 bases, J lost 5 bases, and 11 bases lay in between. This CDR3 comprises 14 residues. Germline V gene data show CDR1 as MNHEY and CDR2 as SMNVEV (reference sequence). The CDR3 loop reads CASSFGQPNNEQFF. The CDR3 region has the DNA TGTGCCAGCAGTTTTGGGCAACCGAACAATGAGCAGTTCTTC.

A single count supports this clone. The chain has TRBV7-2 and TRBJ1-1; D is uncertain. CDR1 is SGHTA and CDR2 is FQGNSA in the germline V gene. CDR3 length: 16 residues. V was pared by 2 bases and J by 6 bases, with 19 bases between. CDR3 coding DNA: TGTGCCAGCAGCTTAAAGGGATGGGCTGGAGGAGCTGAAGCTTTCTTT. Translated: CASSLKGWAGGAEAFF.

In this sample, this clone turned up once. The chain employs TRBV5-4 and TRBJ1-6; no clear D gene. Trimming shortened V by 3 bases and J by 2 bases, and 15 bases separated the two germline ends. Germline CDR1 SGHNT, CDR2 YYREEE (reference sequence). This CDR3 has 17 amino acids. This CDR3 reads CASSSTASGAYNSPLHF. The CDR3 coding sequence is TGTGCCAGCAGCTCGACTGCGTCGGGAGCCTATAATTCACCCCTCCACTTT.

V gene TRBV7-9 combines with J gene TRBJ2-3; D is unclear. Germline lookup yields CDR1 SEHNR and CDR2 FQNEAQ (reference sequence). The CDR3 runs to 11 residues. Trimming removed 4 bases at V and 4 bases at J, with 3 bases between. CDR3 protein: CASSYSDTQYF. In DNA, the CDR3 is TGTGCCAGCAGCTACTCAGATACGCAGTATTTT. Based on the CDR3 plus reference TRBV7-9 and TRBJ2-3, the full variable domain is DTGVSQNPRHKITKRGQNVTFRCDPISEHNRLYWYRQTLGQGPEFLTYFQNEAQLEKSRLLSDRFSAERPKGSFSTLEIQRTEQGDSAMYLCASSYSDTQYFGPGTRLTVL.

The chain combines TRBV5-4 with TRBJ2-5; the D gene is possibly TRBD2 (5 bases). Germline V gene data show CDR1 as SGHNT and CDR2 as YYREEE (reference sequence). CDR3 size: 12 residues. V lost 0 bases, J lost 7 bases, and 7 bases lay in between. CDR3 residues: CASSLGAGTQYF. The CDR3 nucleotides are TGTGCCAGCAGCTTGGGGGCGGGGACCCAGTACTTC.

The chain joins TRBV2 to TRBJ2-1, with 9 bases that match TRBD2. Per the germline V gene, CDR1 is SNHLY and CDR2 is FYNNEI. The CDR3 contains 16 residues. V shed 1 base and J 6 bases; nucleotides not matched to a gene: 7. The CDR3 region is CASSEDPGLAANEQFF. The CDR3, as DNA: TGTGCCAGCAGTGAAGACCCGGGACTAGCAGCCAATGAGCAGTTCTTC.

The CDR3 region has the DNA TGCGCCAGCAGCGCGGGGCCGGGGGGCCTGAACACTGAAGCTTTCTTT. Protein: CASSAGPGGLNTEAFF. V usage is TRBV5-1 and J usage is TRBJ1-1, with TRBD1 as a possible D gene (6 bases). V shed 4 bases and J shed 0 bases, with 16 bases lying between them. This CDR3 is 16 amino acids long. Germline lookup yields CDR1 SGHRS and CDR2 YFSETQ.

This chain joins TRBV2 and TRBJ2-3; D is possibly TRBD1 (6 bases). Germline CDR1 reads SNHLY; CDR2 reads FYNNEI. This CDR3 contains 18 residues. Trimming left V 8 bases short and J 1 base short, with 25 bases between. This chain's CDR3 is CASLGTHRDNIRTDTQYF. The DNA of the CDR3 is TGTGCCAGCCTGGGTACTCACCGGGACAACATACGCACAGATACGCAGTATTTT.

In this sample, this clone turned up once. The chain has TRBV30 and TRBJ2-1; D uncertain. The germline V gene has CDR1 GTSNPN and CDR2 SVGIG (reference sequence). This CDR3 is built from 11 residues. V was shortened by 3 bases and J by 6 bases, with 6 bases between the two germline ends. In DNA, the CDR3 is TGTGCCTGGAGGAGCCCCAATGAGCAGTTCTTC. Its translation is CAWRSPNEQFF.